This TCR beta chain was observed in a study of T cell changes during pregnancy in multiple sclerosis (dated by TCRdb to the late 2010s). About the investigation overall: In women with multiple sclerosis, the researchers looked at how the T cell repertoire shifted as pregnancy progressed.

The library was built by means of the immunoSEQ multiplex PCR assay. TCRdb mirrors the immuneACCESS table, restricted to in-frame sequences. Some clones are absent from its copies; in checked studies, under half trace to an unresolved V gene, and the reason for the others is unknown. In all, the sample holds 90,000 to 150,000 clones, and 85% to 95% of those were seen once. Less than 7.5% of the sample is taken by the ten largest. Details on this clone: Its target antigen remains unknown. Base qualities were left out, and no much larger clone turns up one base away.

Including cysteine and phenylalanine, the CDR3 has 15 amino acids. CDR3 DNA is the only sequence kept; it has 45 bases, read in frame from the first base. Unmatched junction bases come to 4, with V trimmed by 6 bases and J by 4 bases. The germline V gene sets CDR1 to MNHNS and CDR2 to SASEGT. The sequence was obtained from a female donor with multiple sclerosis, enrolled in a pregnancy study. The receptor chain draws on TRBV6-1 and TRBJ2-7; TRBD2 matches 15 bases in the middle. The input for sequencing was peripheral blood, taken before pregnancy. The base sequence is TGTGCCAGCAGGGCGGGGACTAGCGGGGGGTACGAGCAGTACTTC. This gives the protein CASRAGTSGGYEQYF.